This is a list of T cell receptor beta chains from one sample in a study of lymphopenia after photon versus proton radiotherapy. This table comes from immunoSEQ multiplex PCR, and its TCRdb copy is limited to in-frame clones, with some not included. The data hold 25,000 to 30,000 clones, with roughly nine tenths observed a single time. This specimen was peripheral blood, taken from a patient treated with photon-based radiotherapy. The origin of the receptors is a woman in her forties or fifties with cholangiocarcinoma. Both conserved end residues are part of each CDR3. A D gene is named only where the DNA matches it firmly. The size field is filled for only some rows; it gives once, few, many or a size class.

CDR3aa,CDR3nt,d_gene,v_gene,j_gene,abundance
CASSSTTSGGTQYF,TGTGCCAGTAGTAGTACGACTAGTGGGGGGACCCAGTACTTC,NA,TRBV19,TRBJ2-5,NA
CASSFWTTEKTQYF,TGCGCCAGCAGCTTTTGGACAACTGAGAAGACCCAGTACTTC,NA,TRBV5-1,TRBJ2-5,few
CASSYQGALDTEAFF,TGTGCCAGCAGCTACCAGGGGGCTTTGGACACTGAAGCTTTCTTT,TRBD1,TRBV7-9,TRBJ1-1,once
CASSLIMKGAGYTF,TGTGCCAGCAGCTTGATTATGAAGGGGGCTGGCTACACCTTC,TRBD1,TRBV11-3,TRBJ1-2,NA
CASSLGGGTEAFF,TGTGCCAGCAGCCTAGGCGGGGGCACTGAAGCTTTCTTT,NA,TRBV7-9,TRBJ1-1,few
CASSETAAVQYEQYF,TGTGCCAGCAGCGAGACGGCTGCAGTTCAGTACGAGCAGTACTTC,NA,TRBV9,TRBJ2-7,NA
CSVESGNEQYF,TGCAGCGTTGAATCAGGCAACGAGCAGTACTTC,NA,TRBV29-1,TRBJ2-7,few
CASSRVEGRTDTQYF,TGTGCCAGCAGTAGGGTGGAGGGGCGGACAGATACGCAGTATTTT,NA,TRBV2,TRBJ2-3,NA
CASTLRGRNTEAFF,TGTGCCAGCACCCTCCGGGGGCGGAACACTGAAGCTTTCTTT,NA,TRBV6-5,TRBJ1-1,NA
CASSRDRVPEAFF,TGTGCCAGCAGCAGGGACAGGGTCCCTGAAGCTTTCTTT,TRBD1,TRBV7-2,TRBJ1-1,NA
CASSQLAGQLYEQYF,TGTGCCAGCAGCCAGCTCGCCGGCCAGCTCTACGAGCAGTACTTC,NA,TRBV7-9,TRBJ2-7,NA
CSVRPPGNEKLFF,TGCAGCGTTCGTCCTCCAGGGAATGAAAAACTGTTTTTT,NA,TRBV29-1,TRBJ1-4,NA
CAWSSQAGNTIYF,TGTGCCTGGAGTAGTCAGGCTGGAAACACCATATATTTT,NA,TRBV30,TRBJ1-3,NA
CASRGQGDSGELFF,TGTGCCAGTAGGGGACAGGGGGACAGCGGGGAGCTGTTTTTT,TRBD1,TRBV19,TRBJ2-2,NA
CAWSVRGGLHQPQHF,TGTGCCTGGAGTGTACGGGGGGGACTTCATCAGCCCCAGCATTTT,NA,TRBV30,TRBJ1-5,NA
CSVRRSNEKLFF,TGCAGCGTTCGCCGGAGTAATGAAAAACTGTTTTTT,NA,TRBV29-1,TRBJ1-4,NA
CASSLASSGDTQYF,TGTGCCAGCAGCTTAGCATCTAGCGGGGATACGCAGTATTTT,TRBD2,TRBV7-8,TRBJ2-3,NA
CSVDSGQKAFF,TGCAGCGTTGATTCGGGACAGAAAGCTTTCTTT,TRBD1,TRBV29-1,TRBJ1-1,NA
CASSPGHADTQYF,TGTGCCAGCAGCCCTGGACACGCAGATACGCAGTATTTT,NA,TRBV5-5,TRBJ2-3,NA
CASGPPMLMNTEAFF,TGTGCTAGTGGCCCGCCAATGCTGATGAACACTGAAGCTTTCTTT,NA,TRBV12-5,TRBJ1-1,NA
CASSSGTYEQYF,TGTGCCAGCAGCTCTGGCACCTACGAGCAGTACTTC,NA,TRBV7-9,TRBJ2-7,NA
CATRLAGGKGETQYF,TGTGCCACCCGACTAGCGGGGGGGAAAGGAGAGACCCAGTACTTC,TRBD2,TRBV6-5,TRBJ2-5,NA
CASSRIEGGPKETQYF,TGCGCCAGCAGCCGCATCGAGGGGGGCCCCAAAGAGACCCAGTACTTC,NA,TRBV5-1,TRBJ2-5,NA
CASSWDRDGYTF,TGTGCCAGCAGCTGGGACAGGGACGGCTACACCTTC,TRBD1,TRBV5-8,TRBJ1-2,NA
CASKVGADTQYF,TGTGCCAGCAAAGTGGGGGCAGATACGCAGTATTTT,NA,TRBV27,TRBJ2-3,once
CASSPYHSVAGEKLFF,TGTGCCAGCAGCCCGTACCACAGTGTGGCGGGTGAAAAACTGTTTTTT,NA,TRBV7-2,TRBJ1-4,NA
CASSLIAGGRNEQFF,TGTGCCAGCAGTTTAATAGCGGGGGGGCGGAATGAGCAGTTCTTC,TRBD2,TRBV7-9,TRBJ2-1,NA
CASSSQGNEQFF,TGCGCCAGCAGCTCACAGGGGAATGAGCAGTTCTTC,TRBD1,TRBV5-1,TRBJ2-1,NA
CASSRTGGGPDTQYF,TGCGCCAGCAGCCGGACAGGGGGCGGACCAGATACGCAGTATTTT,TRBD1,TRBV4-3,TRBJ2-3,NA
CASSLAGTGALETQYF,TGTGCCAGCAGCTTGGCTGGGACAGGGGCATTGGAGACCCAGTACTTC,TRBD1,TRBV5-6,TRBJ2-5,NA
CASRPGTSRETQYF,TGTGCCAGCAGGCCCGGGACCTCTCGGGAGACCCAGTACTTC,NA,TRBV2,TRBJ2-5,NA
CASRGQVTGAYGYTF,TGTGCCAGCAGGGGACAGGTGACAGGGGCCTACGGCTACACCTTC,TRBD1,TRBV2,TRBJ1-2,once
CASSVEGGQPQHF,TGTGCCAGCAGTGTCGAGGGAGGTCAGCCCCAGCATTTT,NA,TRBV6-1,TRBJ1-5,few
CASSIGGVLSGNTIYF,TGTGCCAGTAGTATAGGAGGGGTCCTCTCTGGAAACACCATATATTTT,NA,TRBV19,TRBJ1-3,NA
CASSLPQNTEAFF,TGTGCCAGCAGCTTACCACAAAACACTGAAGCTTTCTTT,NA,TRBV7-2,TRBJ1-1,NA
CASSLQLNSYNEQFF,TGCGCCAGCAGCTTACAGCTGAACTCCTACAATGAGCAGTTCTTC,NA,TRBV5-1,TRBJ2-1,NA
CASSLAGTTGSEQFF,TGTGCCAGCAGCTTGGCCGGGACTACCGGAAGTGAGCAGTTCTTC,TRBD2,TRBV5-4,TRBJ2-1,NA
CASSALGTQYF,TGTGCCAGTAGTGCACTGGGGACCCAGTACTTC,NA,TRBV19,TRBJ2-5,once
CASTRTGANTGELFF,TGTGCCAGTACACGGACAGGCGCGAACACCGGGGAGCTGTTTTTT,TRBD1,TRBV19,TRBJ2-2,NA
CASSLVGSRGTGELFF,TGTGCCAGCAGCTTAGTTGGCTCCCGAGGGACCGGGGAGCTGTTTTTT,NA,TRBV11-2,TRBJ2-2,NA
CASSYSSTGVTEAFF,TGTGCCAGCAGTTACTCGAGTACAGGAGTCACTGAAGCTTTCTTT,NA,TRBV6-5,TRBJ1-1,NA
CASSIGGDTQYF,TGTGCCAGTAGTATAGGGGGAGATACGCAGTATTTT,NA,TRBV19,TRBJ2-3,NA
CASSSLQGSTDTQYF,TGTGCCAGCAGCTCCCTCCAGGGAAGCACAGATACGCAGTATTTT,NA,TRBV5-8,TRBJ2-3,NA
CASSEGVPGAFF,TGTGCCAGCAGTGAGGGGGTCCCTGGGGCTTTCTTT,NA,TRBV5-5,TRBJ1-1,NA
CASSVAWAAFF,TGTGCCAGCAGCGTGGCTTGGGCTGCTTTCTTT,NA,TRBV7-9,TRBJ1-1,NA
CASKGGGNVKKLFF,TGTGCCAGTAAAGGAGGGGGTAATGTGAAAAAACTGTTTTTT,NA,TRBV19,TRBJ1-4,NA
CASSLDREWETQYF,TGCGCCAGCAGCTTGGACAGGGAGTGGGAGACCCAGTACTTC,NA,TRBV5-1,TRBJ2-5,NA
CASPTVRVGELFF,TGTGCCAGTCCTACTGTACGAGTCGGGGAGCTGTTTTTT,NA,TRBV21-1,TRBJ2-2,NA
CASKRGRFGNQPQHF,TGTGCCAGCAAGAGAGGGAGGTTCGGCAATCAGCCCCAGCATTTT,NA,TRBV6-5,TRBJ1-5,NA
CALKAIQTGELFF,TGTGCCCTAAAGGCTATCCAAACCGGGGAGCTGTTTTTT,NA,TRBV10-3,TRBJ2-2,NA
CASSAGLDGYTF,TGTGCCAGCAGCGCCGGGTTAGATGGCTACACCTTC,NA,TRBV11-3,TRBJ1-2,NA
CASTLQSSYNSPLHF,TGTGCCAGTACTCTCCAGAGCTCCTATAATTCACCCCTCCACTTT,NA,TRBV19,TRBJ1-6,NA
CAISDGAARANGYTF,TGTGCCATCAGTGATGGGGCCGCGAGAGCGAATGGCTACACCTTC,NA,TRBV10-3,TRBJ1-2,few